These 4 T cell receptor beta chains were sequenced from one sample in a study of T cell responses to AZD1222 COVID-19 vaccine (TCRdb year 2021). Preparation of the library involved the immunoSEQ multiplex PCR assay. TCRdb mirrors the immuneACCESS table, restricted to in-frame sequences. Some clones are absent from its copies; in checked studies, under half trace to an unresolved V gene, and the reason for the others is unknown. The sample contains some 98,000 clones, over 75% of them found a single time. The top ten hold roughly 15% of the sample. This specimen's time point label, interpreted: baseline before first vaccination. The starting material was peripheral blood, obtained on day 0 of AZD1222 vaccination. The receptors derive from an adult in good health.

J is TRBJ1-5 and V is TRBV24-1; 10 bases line up with TRBD1. Germline CDR1 is KGHDR and CDR2 is SFDVKD. The CDR3 length is 16 residues. The V and J ends lost 2 bases and 6 bases, in that order; junction bases with no gene match: 6. This CDR3 is CATSDSPGQGIQPQHF. The CDR3 DNA is TGTGCCACCAGTGATTCTCCGGGACAGGGGATTCAGCCCCAGCATTTT.

The table lists this clone with a few counts. This chain links TRBV7-2 with TRBJ2-7; 8 bases fit TRBD2. J lost 3 bases, V lost 5 bases, and 9 bases had no gene match. This CDR3 region has 15 residues. Germline lookup yields CDR1 SGHTA and CDR2 FQGNSA. CDR3 in amino acids: CASSISGGRIYEQYF. DNA of the CDR3: TGTGCCAGCAGCATCAGCGGGGGTCGGATCTACGAGCAGTACTTC.

This chain joins TRBV5-1 and TRBJ2-1; a possible D gene is TRBD1 (5 bases). The CDR3 spans 17 residues. Germline-derived CDR1 and CDR2 are SGHRS and YFSETQ. V was pared by 0 bases and J by 4 bases, with 17 bases between. The CDR3 nucleotides read TGCGCCAGCAGCTTGGGAGGCAATGACAGACGGTACAATGAGCAGTTCTTC. Translating gives CASSLGGNDRRYNEQFF.

V usage is TRBV6-2 or TRBV6-3 and J usage is TRBJ1-6; 8 bases match TRBD1. Germline V lookup: CDR1 MNHEY, CDR2 SVGEGT. CDR3 size: 16 residues. J gave up 0 bases and V 6 bases, and 4 bases lay outside the gene matches. CDR3 loop: CASSLRGPSYNSPLHF. The CDR3 DNA sequence: TGTGCCAGCAGCCTCAGGGGGCCCTCCTATAATTCACCCCTCCACTTT.